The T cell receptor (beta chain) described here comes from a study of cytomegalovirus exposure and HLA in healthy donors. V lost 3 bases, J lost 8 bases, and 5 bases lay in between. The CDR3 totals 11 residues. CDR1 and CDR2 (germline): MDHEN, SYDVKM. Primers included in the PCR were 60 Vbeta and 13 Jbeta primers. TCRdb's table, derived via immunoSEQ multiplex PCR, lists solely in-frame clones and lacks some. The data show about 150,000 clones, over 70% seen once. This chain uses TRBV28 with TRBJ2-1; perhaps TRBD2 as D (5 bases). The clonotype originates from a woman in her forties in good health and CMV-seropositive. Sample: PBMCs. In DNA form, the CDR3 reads TGTGCCAGCAGTTTGGGAGATGAGCAGTTCTTC. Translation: CASSLGDEQFF.